The clone carrying this TCR beta chain turned up a few times. Antigen unknown. This record belongs to a study of T cells in Graves' hyperthyroidism and ophthalmopathy. Amplification targeted TCR beta CDR3 regions from RNA transcripts. An initial round of RT-PCR targeting the TCR CDR3 relied on the HTBI primer set. Using its own MiXCR run on the multiplex PCR reads, TCRdb lists one record per CDR3 protein. The table has roughly 840,000 distinct CDR3 sequences, around 39% seen once. This CDR3 is 15 amino acids long. Germline V gene data show CDR1 as SGHNT and CDR2 as YYREEE (reference sequence). V gave up 3 bases and J gave up 1 base; unmatched junction bases: 6. The study excluded patients with uncontrolled infection, other autoimmune disease, pregnancy or lactation. Study results and caveats: Separation of ophthalmopathy from stable hyperthyroidism was achieved by a 13 V-J model. Within blood appeared most thyroid clonotypes that had expanded above 0.001.

This TCR derives from a man between 18 and 29 years old with Graves' hyperthyroidism. Source material: blood. The gene calls are TRBV5-4 and TRBJ1-1; 7 nucleotides agree with TRBD1. CDR3 sequence: CASSSQRGPNTEAFF. The CDR3 region has the DNA TGTGCCAGCAGCTCCCAGAGGGGGCCGAACACTGAAGCTTTCTTT.